Sequencing of this T cell receptor beta chain was carried out in a study of T cell responses to AZD1222 COVID-19 vaccine. Findings and caveats of the study: Spike was spanned by vaccine-associated CD4 TCRs, with dominance at 160-218 and 743-854. Baseline seropositives among AZD1222 recipients totaled only six.

As for this clone: No antigen is known for it.

The analysis combined second doses at about 4 or about 12 weeks. The CDR3 has 14 amino acids. V was cut by 0 bases and J by 8 bases, with 14 bases left in between. Germline CDR1 SGHRS, CDR2 YFSETQ. Produced via immunoSEQ multiplex PCR; TCRdb's table is partial and in-frame only. Of approximately 130,000 clones listed, nearly 90% were seen once; the top ten hold approximately 8.8%. The source is an adult who received the AZD1222 COVID-19 vaccine. V gene TRBV5-1 combines with J gene TRBJ1-2, with D unresolved. The input for sequencing was peripheral blood, taken 28 days after the second AZD1222 dose. The CDR3 bases are TGCGCCAGCAGCTTGGGGTCCCCCCCCTGGGGCTACACCTTC. Protein: CASSLGSPPWGYTF.